This T cell receptor (beta chain) was sequenced during a study of regulatory T cells in long-lasting Graves disease. In building TCR beta libraries, iRepertoire HTBI primers were used together with Arm-PCR of CDR3 regions. MiXCR was run by TCRdb on the multiplex PCR reads, yielding one entry per CDR3 protein. Here the sample spans around 500,000 distinct CDR3 sequences, more than 20% being singletons. This clonotype was detected many times. Time point indicated: persistent/refractory GD, antithyroid drugs over 5 years with positive TRAb. RNA from PBMCs was the source of the TCR library. Germline lookup yields CDR1 MDHEN and CDR2 SYDVKM. V was trimmed by 5 bases and J by 1 base, leaving 11 bases between them. This CDR3 is 14 amino acids long.

This receptor was taken from a female donor with Graves disease. The source material was peripheral blood mononuclear cells (PBMCs), sampled when the disease was refractory, from a patient treated with antithyroid drugs. The J gene is TRBJ1-1, the V gene TRBV28; D possibly corresponds to TRBD1 (5 bases). The CDR3 region is CASSPGRRNTEAFF. The CDR3 nucleotides read TGTGCCAGCAGTCCAGGGAGGCGGAACACTGAAGCTTTCTTT.